The 32 T cell receptor beta chains listed next were all sequenced from one sample in a study of shared clonotypes between healthy human individuals. Generated by immunoSEQ multiplex PCR, the TCRdb table keeps only in-frame clones and is missing some. This sample has approximately 980,000 clones; about three quarters occur once, and the top ten carry approximately 1.5%. Sequencing was carried out using memory CD4+ T cells sorted from blood. Regarding subset: CD45RA-negative fraction. All receptors come from a man younger than 35 in good health.

This clone was picked up one time. The sample holds other DNA sequences that translate to the same CDR3. This sequence joins TRBV28 and TRBJ1-6; no clear D gene. Germline assignment: CDR1 MDHEN and CDR2 SYDVKM. This CDR3 has 15 residues. Trimming removed 6 bases from V and 0 bases from J, with 9 bases in between. Here the CDR3 DNA reads TGTGCCAGCAGGCCCTCTAGCTCCTATAATTCACCCCTCCACTTT. Translated, it gives CASRPSSSYNSPLHF.

The V gene is TRBV19, the J gene TRBJ2-7, with TRBD2 matching over 8 bases. The CDR3 totals 16 residues. V lost 3 bases to trimming and J lost 0 bases; unmatched junction nucleotides: 7. Germline V gene lookup returns CDR1 LNHDA and CDR2 SQIVND (reference sequence). CDR3 protein: CASSISRGGNSYEQYF. The DNA of the CDR3 is TGTGCCAGTAGTATCAGTCGCGGGGGGAACTCCTACGAGCAGTACTTC.

This clone was picked up a small number of times. The chain combines TRBV4-3 with TRBJ1-2; D uncertain. The ends were cut back, 4 bases at V and 2 bases at J, with 8 bases in the middle. There are 13 residues in the CDR3. Germline V gives CDR1 LGHNA, CDR2 YSLEER. The DNA for the CDR3 is TGCGCCAGCAGCCGTTCAGGCAACTATGGCTACACCTTC. Translation: CASSRSGNYGYTF.

This clone was found a few times. CDR3 residues: CASSALGADYSYEQYF. The CDR3 DNA reads as TGTGCCAGCAGCGCCTTAGGGGCGGATTATTCCTACGAGCAGTACTTC. This rearrangement joins TRBV2 to TRBJ2-7, with D possibly matching TRBD1 (5 bases). The germline V and J ends were trimmed by 6 bases and 1 base, with 19 bases remaining between them. This CDR3 is built from 16 residues. Looked up from germline, CDR1 is SNHLY and CDR2 is FYNNEI. Full variable domain (rest looked up from reference TRBV2 and TRBJ2-7): EPEVTQTPSHQVTQMGQEVILRCVPISNHLYFYWYRQILGQKVEFLVSFYNNEISEKSEIFDDQFSVERPDGSNFTLKIRSTKLEDSAMYFCASSALGADYSYEQYFGPGTRLTVT.

V is TRBV29-1 and J is TRBJ2-7, with no clear D. This CDR3 is 11 amino acids long. V was pared by 4 bases and J by 5 bases, with 9 bases between. CDR1 SQVTM and CDR2 ANQGSEA come from the germline V gene. The CDR3: CSVVLLDEQYF. The CDR3 DNA sequence: TGCAGCGTTGTCCTCTTGGACGAGCAGTACTTC.

In regard to this clone: Additional DNA sequences in this sample encode the identical CDR3. The CDR3 sequence is CASSLRGENTEAFF. The CDR3 nucleotides read TGCGCCAGCAGCTTGCGGGGGGAGAACACTGAAGCTTTCTTT. This chain joins TRBV5-1 and TRBJ1-1; perhaps TRBD1 as D (5 bases). The CDR3 loop spans 14 amino acids. CDR1 is SGHRS and CDR2 is YFSETQ in the germline V gene. Between the trimmed V and J ends, which lost 1 base and 1 base, there was a span of 8 bases.

The table lists this clone with a few counts. CDR3 residues: CASRESGETSYTF. CDR3 coding DNA: TGTGCCAGCAGGGAGTCCGGGGAGACGAGCTACACCTTC. This sequence joins TRBV6-1 and TRBJ1-2, with D unresolved. This CDR3 is 13 amino acids long. Germline CDR1 is MNHNS and CDR2 is SASEGT. Trimming stripped 6 bases from V and 9 bases from J, with 17 bases between.

The chain carries TRBV11-2 and TRBJ1-3, with 8 bases lining up with TRBD1. Germline loops: CDR1 SGHAT, CDR2 FQNNGV. The junction had 7 bases not matched to a gene; V was cut back by 5 bases and J by 7 bases. This CDR3 contains 14 residues. The CDR3 region is CASSPDRVGNTIYF. CDR3 sequence (DNA): TGTGCCAGCAGCCCGGACAGGGTAGGGAACACCATATATTTT.

The chain links TRBV10-3 to TRBJ1-6, with 9 bases identical to TRBD1. V was clipped by 9 bases and J by 9 bases; unmatched bases: 9. This CDR3 contains 14 residues. The germline V gene has CDR1 ENHRY and CDR2 SYGVKD. The DNA of the CDR3 is TGTGCCATGGCTCCGGGACAGGGCACTTCACCCCTCCACTTT. Protein product: CAMAPGQGTSPLHF.

This clone was detected only a few times. The chain combines TRBV9 with TRBJ1-3; the D gene is possibly TRBD1 (5 bases). Germline values: CDR1 SGDLS, CDR2 YYNGEE. The CDR3 has 15 amino acids. V lost 0 bases, J lost 3 bases, and 10 bases lay in between. The CDR3, as DNA: TGTGCCAGCAGCGTAGTAGAAGGGGTTGGAAACACCATATATTTT. The encoded protein is CASSVVEGVGNTIYF.

This clone was observed once. In DNA form, the CDR3 reads TGTGCCAGCAGTGTGGCCCAAGAGACCCAGTACTTC. It specifies CASSVAQETQYF. This chain connects TRBV2 to TRBJ2-5; no reliable D call. Germline-derived CDR1 and CDR2 are SNHLY and FYNNEI. The CDR3 spans 12 residues. The V end was cut by 4 bases, the J end by 1 base, with 4 bases between.

The V call is TRBV5-6, the J call TRBJ1-2, with TRBD1 identical over 8 bases. The CDR3 totals 14 residues. V shed 7 bases and J 2 bases; nucleotides not matched to a gene: 7. From germline, CDR1 is SGHDT and CDR2 YYEEEE. CDR3 loop: CASFIDRGNYGYTF. CDR3 sequence (DNA): TGTGCCAGCTTCATCGACAGGGGAAACTATGGCTACACCTTC. The variable domain in full, with the rest retrieved from reference TRBV5-6 and TRBJ1-2, is DAGVTQSPTHLIKTRGQQVTLRCSPKSGHDTVSWYQQALGQGPQFIFQYYEEEERQRGNFPDRFSGHQFPNYSSELNVNALLLGDSALYLCASFIDRGNYGYTFGSGTRLTVV.

As regards this clone: Being one base from a much bigger clone, this may be a read error. This chain uses TRBV25-1 with TRBJ1-1, with a weak D call TRBD1 (5 bases). The CDR3 is 13 residues long. Between the trimmed V and J ends, which lost 2 bases and 4 bases, there was a span of 8 bases. Germline V gives CDR1 MGHDK, CDR2 SYGVNS. In DNA, the CDR3 is TGTGCCAGCAGTGAAGGGGGGAGCACTGAAGCTTTCTTT. Encoded protein: CASSEGGSTEAFF.

J is TRBJ2-3 and V is TRBV29-1; D remains unclear. CDR3 length equals 15 residues. Germline assignment: CDR1 SQVTM and CDR2 ANQGSEA. With 0 bases removed from V and 4 bases from J, the gap between germline ends came to 14 bases. The CDR3 nucleotides are TGCAGCGTTGAAGAGACCCCGAGGTTCGCAGATACGCAGTATTTT. It codes for CSVEETPRFADTQYF.

The chain has TRBV5-1 and TRBJ2-4; D possibly matches TRBD1 or TRBD2 (6 bases each). From germline, CDR1 is SGHRS and CDR2 YFSETQ. Trimming stripped 3 bases from V and 6 bases from J, with 22 bases between. There are 17 residues in the CDR3. Written as DNA, the CDR3 is TGCGCCAGCAGCTACCAGACCGGGACCGAGGGGGGAAACATTCAGTACTTC. This encodes CASSYQTGTEGGNIQYF.

The chain recombines TRBV4-1 with TRBJ2-5, with TRBD1 matching over 7 bases. There are 15 residues in the CDR3. Trimming took 2 bases from V and 5 from J; bases not matched to a gene: 8. Germline lookup yields CDR1 MGHRA and CDR2 YSYEKL. The CDR3 sequence: CASSQPRTGGETQYF. CDR3 bases: TGCGCCAGCAGCCAACCCCGGACAGGCGGGGAGACCCAGTACTTC.

This chain uses TRBV5-4 with TRBJ2-1, with a possible D match to TRBD2 (5 bases). Germline-derived CDR1 and CDR2 are SGHNT and YYREEE (reference sequence). This CDR3 comprises 17 residues. Trimming left V 0 bases short and J 2 bases short, with 15 bases between. The DNA of the CDR3 is TGTGCCAGCAGCTTGGCGGAGCGGTTAAGTACCTACAATGAGCAGTTCTTC. Protein sequence: CASSLAERLSTYNEQFF.

The chain has TRBV30 and TRBJ1-2; 10 bases are a match to TRBD1. The germline V gene encodes CDR1 GTSNPN and CDR2 SVGIG (reference sequence). CDR3 length: 13 amino acids. Trimming at V came to 3 bases and at J to 5 bases, leaving 3 bases not matched to a gene. CDR3 region: CAWSQDRGYGYTF. The CDR3 nucleotides are TGTGCCTGGAGCCAGGACAGGGGGTATGGCTACACCTTC. The full variable domain, rest sourced from reference TRBV30 and TRBJ1-2, is SQTIHQWPATLVQPVGSPLSLECTVEGTSNPNLYWYRQAAGRGLQLLFYSVGIGQISSEVPQNLSASRPQDRQFILSSKKLLLSDSGFYLCAWSQDRGYGYTFGSGTRLTVV.

The J gene is TRBJ2-3, the V gene TRBV7-9; D gene unclear. CDR1 and CDR2 (germline): SEHNR, FQNEAQ (reference sequence). Deletions cut 5 bases from V and 6 bases from J, with 12 bases between. This CDR3 is built from 13 residues. For the CDR3, the DNA is TGTGCCAGCAGCCGAGAGGTCCCCGATACGCAGTATTTT. Translating it yields CASSREVPDTQYF.

This rearrangement joins TRBV4-3 to TRBJ2-3; D is unclear. The CDR3 runs 16 residues. Trimming shortened V by 0 bases and J by 5 bases, and 15 bases separated the two germline ends. Germline CDR1 LGHNA, CDR2 YSLEER. The CDR3 DNA reads as TGCGCCAGCAGCCAAGATCGAGGCAGGCATGGAGATACGCAGTATTTT. Translating gives CASSQDRGRHGDTQYF.

This clone came up a few times. J is TRBJ2-7 and V is TRBV7-2, with D perhaps TRBD2 (6 bases). CDR3 length: 14 amino acids. Per the germline V gene, CDR1 is SGHTA and CDR2 is FQGNSA. The ends were cut back, 5 bases at V and 2 bases at J, with 13 bases in the middle. The CDR3 reads CASSREPGPYEQYF. The CDR3, as DNA: TGTGCCAGCAGCCGGGAGCCAGGCCCCTACGAGCAGTACTTC.

This chain uses TRBV18 with TRBJ2-7; the match to TRBD1 covers 11 bases. The CDR3 consists of 15 residues. The germline CDR1 and CDR2 sequences are KGHSH and LQKENI. Trimming cost V 6 bases and J 2 bases; bases outside gene matches: 6. The CDR3 loop is CASSDGTGGTYEQYF. CDR3 sequence (DNA): TGTGCCAGCTCGGACGGGACAGGGGGAACCTACGAGCAGTACTTC.

This sequence joins TRBV5-1 and TRBJ1-4; D gene uncertain. V was pared by 6 bases and J by 4 bases, with 10 bases between. The CDR3 contains 13 residues. From germline, CDR1 is SGHRS and CDR2 YFSETQ. The CDR3 spells CASILPLNEKLFF. As DNA, the CDR3 is TGCGCCAGCATCCTACCCCTTAATGAAAAACTGTTTTTT.

The rearrangement joins TRBV30 to TRBJ1-2; D not resolved. V dropped 0 bases and J dropped 8 bases, with 13 bases sitting between them. Germline V CDR1 and CDR2: GTSNPN, SVGIG (reference sequence). This CDR3 is built from 13 residues. The CDR3 loop is CAWSVGPAGGYTF. The CDR3 DNA is TGTGCCTGGAGTGTAGGACCGGCAGGAGGCTACACCTTC.

This rearrangement joins TRBV9 to TRBJ2-3, with D maybe TRBD1 (5 bases). CDR1 and CDR2 (germline): SGDLS, YYNGEE. The CDR3 extends over 15 amino acids. V shed 4 bases and J shed 2 bases, with 14 bases lying between them. The CDR3 is CASSLVGRVTDTQYF. Written as DNA, the CDR3 is TGTGCCAGCAGCCTAGTTGGCAGGGTCACAGATACGCAGTATTTT.

This clone has only one observation. The chain couples TRBV28 to TRBJ1-2, with D perhaps matching TRBD1 (5 bases). The germline gives CDR1 MDHEN, CDR2 SYDVKM. Between the trimmed V and J ends, which lost 5 bases and 5 bases, there was a span of 18 bases. The CDR3 sequence is 15 residues long. The CDR3 loop reads CASSRKERGKYGYTF. CDR3 nucleotides: TGTGCCAGCAGTCGAAAAGAGAGGGGCAAATATGGCTACACCTTC.

A few counts support this clone. The V gene is TRBV7-9, the J gene TRBJ1-1; no clear D gene. The CDR3 is made up of 11 amino acids. Germline values: CDR1 SEHNR, CDR2 FQNEAQ (reference sequence). V shed 5 bases and J shed 4 bases, with 5 bases lying between them. In DNA, the CDR3 is TGTGCCAGCAGCCAGTTCACTGAAGCTTTCTTT. Encoded protein: CASSQFTEAFF. Complete variable domain (other parts from reference TRBV7-9 and TRBJ1-1): DTGVSQNPRHKITKRGQNVTFRCDPISEHNRLYWYRQTLGQGPEFLTYFQNEAQLEKSRLLSDRFSAERPKGSFSTLEIQRTEQGDSAMYLCASSQFTEAFFGQGTRLTVV.

As concerns this clone: A far larger clone is off by one base, so a read error is likely. The rearrangement uses TRBV2 and TRBJ1-3; D is undetermined. This CDR3 comprises 14 residues. CDR1 and CDR2 from the germline V gene are SNHLY and FYNNEI. Trimming took off 8 bases at V and 2 bases at J, with 13 bases between the two ends. CDR3 in amino acids: CASLFMVTGNTIYF. The CDR3 bases are TGTGCCAGCCTTTTCATGGTGACTGGAAACACCATATATTTT.

The rearrangement joins TRBV5-4 to TRBJ2-6, with a weak D call TRBD2 (5 bases). The CDR3 contains 16 residues. Trimming removed 6 bases from V and 0 bases from J, with 13 bases in between. CDR1 is SGHNT and CDR2 is YYREEE in the germline V gene (reference sequence). CDR3 sequence: CASNLEGSSGANVLTF. Here the CDR3 DNA reads TGTGCCAGCAACCTAGAAGGGAGCTCTGGGGCCAACGTCCTGACTTTC.

Comment on this clone: In the same sample, other DNA sequences code for this CDR3. The chain has TRBV19 and TRBJ1-2, with D perhaps TRBD1 (5 bases). The germline V gene encodes CDR1 LNHDA and CDR2 SQIVND (reference sequence). Trimming stripped 5 bases from V and 8 bases from J, with 12 bases between. The CDR3 extends over 12 amino acids. In nucleotides, the CDR3 is TGTGCCAGTAGTCCGCAGGGAGGAGGCTACACCTTC. Its protein product is CASSPQGGGYTF.

The chain employs TRBV6-1 and TRBJ1-5; TRBD1 is a possible D gene (5 bases). CDR1 is MNHNS and CDR2 is SASEGT in the germline V gene. The CDR3 spans 14 residues. Trimming stripped 7 bases from V and 1 base from J, with 11 bases between. The CDR3 sequence: CASMRDGSNQPQHF. In DNA, the CDR3 is TGTGCCAGCATGAGGGACGGGAGCAATCAGCCCCAGCATTTT.

The genes are TRBV11-2 and TRBJ1-4; D unclear. The CDR3 is made up of 15 amino acids. V lost 1 base and J 5 bases, leaving 11 bases between the germline ends. Germline-derived CDR1 and CDR2 are SGHAT and FQNNGV. As DNA, the CDR3 is TGTGCCAGCAGCTTAGGCCAGGTGGAGAATGAAAAACTGTTTTTT. Translation: CASSLGQVENEKLFF.